These 8 T cell receptor beta chains came from one sample sequenced in a study of blood T cell repertoires in COVID-19. TCRdb's copy holds only in-frame clones and misses some; the assay was immunoSEQ multiplex PCR. The sample includes hundreds of thousands of clones, around 86% of them seen just once. The sequenced material came from peripheral blood. These TCRs come from a man aged 45-65 years with acute or convalescent COVID-19.

The chain has TRBV2 and TRBJ2-5, with D possibly being TRBD2 (5 bases). This CDR3 contains 12 residues. V gave up 10 bases and J gave up 5 bases, with 14 bases separating them. The germline gives CDR1 SNHLY, CDR2 FYNNEI. The CDR3 bases are TGTGCCATCGGAGGCAGAAAGGAGACCCAGTACTTC. Translated: CAIGGRKETQYF.

The chain links TRBV7-2 to TRBJ1-6; 10 nucleotides match TRBD1. The CDR3 consists of 16 residues. Germline loops: CDR1 SGHTA, CDR2 FQGNSA. After removal of 2 bases from V and 7 bases from J, the junction contained 5 bases not matched to a gene. CDR3 region: CASSLYRDRGNSPLHF. The CDR3 bases are TGTGCCAGCAGCTTATACCGGGACAGGGGAAATTCACCCCTCCACTTT.

This chain joins TRBV2 and TRBJ2-1; D is perhaps TRBD2 (6 bases). This CDR3 comprises 11 residues. CDR1 and CDR2 (germline): SNHLY, FYNNEI. The V gene lost 4 bases and the J gene lost 15 bases, with 13 bases spanning the gap. The CDR3 DNA reads as TGTGCCAGCAGTGTTCGGGAGCTACGGTTCTTC. Its protein product is CASSVRELRFF.

The chain links TRBV7-9 to TRBJ1-2; 7 bases agree with TRBD1. Germline-derived CDR1 and CDR2 are SEHNR and FQNEAQ (reference sequence). The CDR3 spans 18 residues. With V trimmed by 4 bases and J by 3 bases, 17 bases remained unmatched. The CDR3 loop is CASSSTNRGEKLYYGYTF. The CDR3 bases are TGTGCCAGCAGCTCCACCAACAGGGGTGAAAAGCTCTACTATGGCTACACCTTC. Using reference TRBV7-9 and TRBJ1-2 for the parts outside the CDR3, the full variable domain is DTGVSQNPRHKITKRGQNVTFRCDPISEHNRLYWYRQTLGQGPEFLTYFQNEAQLEKSRLLSDRFSAERPKGSFSTLEIQRTEQGDSAMYLCASSSTNRGEKLYYGYTFGSGTRLTVV.

This chain joins TRBV6-5 and TRBJ2-1; 8 bases line up with TRBD2. V shed 6 bases and J 8 bases; nucleotides not matched to a gene: 12. Germline V CDR1 and CDR2: MNHEY, SVGAGI. CDR3 length equals 15 residues. The CDR3 DNA sequence: TGTGCCAGCAGCCCCGCCGGGACTAGTAGCCATGAGCAGTTCTTC. It codes for CASSPAGTSSHEQFF.

A few counts support this clone. The chain employs TRBV19 and TRBJ1-5; D is unclear. The V gene's germline CDR1 is LNHDA and CDR2 SQIVND (reference sequence). Trimming removed 7 bases at V and 4 bases at J, with 8 bases between. This CDR3 spans 12 amino acids. The CDR3 is CASKQDNQPQHF. CDR3 coding DNA: TGTGCCAGTAAGCAAGATAATCAGCCCCAGCATTTT.

This sequence joins TRBV5-1 and TRBJ2-5; 8 nucleotides match TRBD1. The V gene's germline CDR1 is SGHRS and CDR2 YFSETQ. The CDR3 has 14 residues. The V and J ends lost 4 bases and 5 bases, in that order; junction bases with no gene match: 7. CDR3: CASSTRTGRETQYF. CDR3 sequence (DNA): TGCGCCAGCAGCACCCGGACAGGGAGGGAGACCCAGTACTTC.

The chain is built from TRBV4-1 and TRBJ2-3; D not certain. The CDR3 has 14 residues. The germline V gene has CDR1 MGHRA and CDR2 YSYEKL. V was trimmed by 1 base and J by 2 bases, leaving 7 bases between them. CDR3 DNA: TGCGCCAGCAGCCAAGCGCGGAACACAGATACGCAGTATTTT. Protein: CASSQARNTDTQYF.